This T cell receptor beta chain was observed in a study of tumor-infiltrating lymphocytes in primary liver carcinoma. Study-wide background: Read depth, roughly 3.5 to 8 million productive TCRbeta reads, did not differ significantly between tissues.

TCR beta cDNA was reverse-transcribed from roughly 520 ng of total RNA. The reaction used a constant-region primer and ProtoScript II reverse transcriptase. Each TCR beta library was derived from three nested multiplex PCR rounds that employed slightly modified ARM-PCR. TCRdb called the multiplex PCR reads again in MiXCR, with one record for every CDR3 protein. Of 20,000 to 30,000 distinct CDR3 sequences listed, roughly four fifths are singletons. With regard to this clonotype: Its specificity is not known. A read error may produce the germline difference seen at one junction end.

General observations from the study: A significantly higher top-250-clone fraction was found in tumors than in blood (p = 0.039).

Scientists recovered RNA and DNA together from around 20-30 mg of unsorted bulk tissue. This receptor was taken from a man aged 40-50 years with primary liver carcinoma and hepatitis B virus infection. The specimen was liver tumor tissue from sampling region 3. Subset reported: tumor region T3, left-lateral pole.

CDR3 sequence reads: CGSSYTRVNTEAFF. CDR3 coding DNA: TGTGGCAGCAGTTACACCCGGGTGAACACTGAAGCTTTCTTT. The J gene is TRBJ1-1, the V gene TRBV6-2 or TRBV6-3; D is ambiguous. This CDR3 is 14 amino acids long. Germline lookup yields CDR1 MNHEY and CDR2 SVGEGT.